This TCR beta chain was obtained from a study of CD8 T cells in ankylosing spondylitis. TCRdb used MiXCR to reprocess the 5' RACE reads, holding one entry per CDR3 protein. The sample contains about 160,000 distinct CDR3 sequences, approximately 9% of which appear only once. In its sample, this clonotype was seen many times. This receptor was identified in a female donor with ankylosing spondylitis or in good health (not recorded which). Sequences were obtained from blood, either unsorted or a sorted T cell fraction (not recorded which).

Written as DNA, the CDR3 is TGTGCCACCAGTGATTTTCTCGCGGGAGGGTTCAATGAGCAGTTCTTC. Translating gives CATSDFLAGGFNEQFF. The rearrangement uses TRBV24-1 and TRBJ2-1, with 9 nucleotides matching TRBD2. From germline, CDR1 is KGHDR and CDR2 SFDVKD. J gave up 6 bases and V 1 base, and 6 bases lay outside the gene matches. The CDR3 extends over 16 amino acids.